Following are 11 T cell receptor beta chains from one sample sequenced in a study of human T cells and chemical hapten exposure. TCRdb analysed the RACE reads with MiXCR anew, one entry per CDR3 protein. The sample records 130,000 or so distinct CDR3 sequences, around 8.2% being singletons. Regarding time point: healthy volunteer bleed at 2 weeks. RNA extraction used unfractionated whole blood as the source of total RNA. The material sequenced was whole blood. Every receptor here comes from a male donor in good health. Some clones in this sample may be carry-over from other donors' samples.

The rearrangement joins TRBV4-1 to TRBJ2-7; D may be TRBD1 or TRBD2 (5 bases each). CDR3 length: 15 residues. Germline CDR1 is MGHRA and CDR2 is YSYEKL. The V end lost 1 base, the J end lost 1 base, and 11 bases lay between the germline ends. The CDR3 protein is CASSQVRGESYEQYF. Here the CDR3 DNA reads TGCGCCAGCAGCCAAGTCCGGGGCGAGTCCTACGAGCAGTACTTC.

A few counts support this clonotype. The chain recombines TRBV7-2 with TRBJ1-1, with a possible D match to TRBD1 (5 bases). Trimming removed 5 bases from V and 8 bases from J, with 15 bases in between. In germline, CDR1 is SGHTA, CDR2 FQGNSA. The CDR3 contains 13 residues. CDR3 region: CASSPSWGREAFF. The CDR3 DNA is TGTGCCAGCAGCCCTAGTTGGGGGAGGGAAGCTTTCTTT.

This clonotype was counted a few times. V gene TRBV13 combines with J gene TRBJ2-5; no definite D call. The CDR3 covers 14 residues. The V gene lost 0 bases and the J gene lost 4 bases, with 9 bases spanning the gap. Germline V gene sequence: CDR1 PRHDT, CDR2 FYEKMQ (reference sequence). CDR3 bases: TGTGCCAGCAGCTTAGGACCGCCGGGAGAGACCCAGTACTTC. It translates to CASSLGPPGETQYF.

This clonotype showed up just a few times. This chain connects TRBV4-3 to TRBJ1-2; D perhaps matches TRBD1 (6 bases). CDR3 length: 15 amino acids. The V gene lost 4 bases and the J gene lost 4 bases, with 16 bases spanning the gap. Germline-derived CDR1 and CDR2 are LGHNA and YSLEER. CDR3 sequence: CASSLSAGASYGYTF. In nucleotides, the CDR3 is TGCGCCAGCAGCCTATCCGCAGGGGCTTCCTATGGCTACACCTTC.

This clonotype was recorded many times. This chain connects TRBV6-6 to TRBJ1-4, with 7 bases that match TRBD1. CDR1 MNHNY and CDR2 SVGAGI come from the germline V gene (reference sequence). V shed 0 bases and J 8 bases; nucleotides not matched to a gene: 3. This CDR3 contains 14 residues. CDR3 protein: CASSYSRGDEKLFF. Written as DNA, the CDR3 is TGTGCCAGCAGTTACTCCAGGGGGGACGAAAAACTGTTTTTT.

The CDR3 sequence is CASSLAGGQGSSPLHF. The CDR3 DNA reads as TGTGCCAGCAGCTTAGCAGGTGGGCAGGGAAGCTCACCCCTCCACTTT. The chain is built from TRBV7-9 and TRBJ1-6, with D tentatively TRBD1 (5 bases). Germline V gene data show CDR1 as SEHNR and CDR2 as FQNEAQ (reference sequence). The CDR3 loop spans 16 amino acids. With 0 bases removed from V and 10 bases from J, the gap between germline ends came to 16 bases. Looking up the rest from reference TRBV7-9 and TRBJ1-6 gives the full variable domain: DTGVSQNPRHKITKRGQNVTFRCDPISEHNRLYWYRQTLGQGPEFLTYFQNEAQLEKSRLLSDRFSAERPKGSFSTLEIQRTEQGDSAMYLCASSLAGGQGSSPLHFGNGTRLTVT.

The chain recombines TRBV19 with TRBJ2-1; weak D call: TRBD2 (5 bases). The V end lost 6 bases, the J end lost 4 bases, and 22 bases lay between the germline ends. This CDR3 is 17 amino acids long. Germline lookup yields CDR1 LNHDA and CDR2 SQIVND (reference sequence). Written as DNA, the CDR3 is TGTGCCAGTAGCCCTCCCGGCGAGGGTCCGGGGTACAATGAGCAGTTCTTC. Translating gives CASSPPGEGPGYNEQFF. Using reference TRBV19 and TRBJ2-1 for the parts outside the CDR3, the full variable domain is DGGITQSPKYLFRKEGQNVTLSCEQNLNHDAMYWYRQDPGQGLRLIYYSQIVNDFQKGDIAEGYSVSREKKESFPLTVTSAQKNPTAFYLCASSPPGEGPGYNEQFFGPGTRLTVL.

This clonotype has more than one count but fewer than ten. The rearrangement joins TRBV6-1 to TRBJ2-7, with a weak D call TRBD1 (5 bases). Germline loops: CDR1 MNHNS, CDR2 SASEGT. The length of the CDR3 is 14 residues. The V gene lost 1 base and the J gene lost 3 bases, with 10 bases spanning the gap. CDR3 protein: CASSEVQDGYEQYF. CDR3 bases: TGTGCCAGCAGTGAAGTACAGGACGGCTACGAGCAGTACTTC.

V usage is TRBV20-1 and J usage is TRBJ2-5; possible D gene TRBD2, 6 bases. Germline assignment: CDR1 DFQATT and CDR2 SNEGSKA (reference sequence). Trimming took 6 bases from V and 5 from J, leaving 16 bases between them. The length of the CDR3 is 13 residues. This CDR3 reads CSALGGERETQYF. CDR3 bases: TGCAGTGCCCTAGGAGGGGAGCGGGAGACCCAGTACTTC.

The chain joins TRBV14 to TRBJ2-1, with a tentative D call TRBD1 (5 bases). The CDR3 has 13 amino acids. CDR1 and CDR2 from the germline V gene are SGHDN and FVKESK. Trimming cost V 0 bases and J 15 bases, with 15 bases left between them. CDR3 region: CASSQDRTGGRFF. CDR3 nucleotides: TGTGCCAGCAGCCAAGATAGAACAGGCGGACGGTTCTTC.

The J gene is TRBJ2-1, the V gene TRBV29-1, with D unresolved. The germline V and J ends were trimmed by 4 bases and 0 bases, with 13 bases remaining between them. In germline, CDR1 is SQVTM, CDR2 ANQGSEA. This CDR3 has 15 residues. The CDR3 sequence: CSVGTALSSYNEQFF. The CDR3 DNA reads TGCAGCGTTGGTACGGCCCTGAGCTCCTACAATGAGCAGTTCTTC.